This entry lists 28 T cell receptor beta chains sequenced from one sample in a study of blood T cell repertoires in COVID-19. Using immunoSEQ multiplex PCR, the repertoire was profiled, and TCRdb retains in-frame clones only, with some absent. Of some 320,000 clones detected, approximately 91% appear once; the ten largest clones hold roughly 5.3%. Sequencing used PBMCs or T cells enriched from blood (not recorded which). The receptors were gathered from a man between 60 and 75 years old who had recovered from COVID-19.

This clone showed up just once. The chain employs TRBV28 and TRBJ1-1; 9 nucleotides agree with TRBD1. There are 15 residues in the CDR3. Trimming cost V 5 bases and J 6 bases; bases outside gene matches: 10. Per germline, CDR1 MDHEN and CDR2 SYDVKM. The DNA of the CDR3 is TGTGCCAGCAGTATCGCCGGGACAGGGTTAGCTGAAGCTTTCTTT. Protein: CASSIAGTGLAEAFF.

This clone was recorded once. CDR3 DNA sequence: TGTGCCAGCTCACCAACTCAGGGATGGGAAAAACTGTTTTTT. Its protein is CASSPTQGWEKLFF. The chain has TRBV18 and TRBJ1-4, with a possible D match to TRBD1 (5 bases). The CDR3 extends over 14 amino acids. CDR1 KGHSH and CDR2 LQKENI come from the germline V gene. Trimming pared 2 bases from V and 8 bases from J, leaving 12 bases between.

The chain carries TRBV30 and TRBJ1-3; 11 positions match TRBD1. Trimming cost V 8 bases and J 0 bases; bases outside gene matches: 6. Germline values: CDR1 GTSNPN, CDR2 SVGIG (reference sequence). The CDR3 loop spans 15 amino acids. DNA for the CDR3: TGTGCCGTCACCGGGACAGGGGGCTCTGGAAACACCATATATTTT. It encodes CAVTGTGGSGNTIYF.

CDR3 protein: CASWETGVGTGELFF. The DNA for the CDR3 is TGCGCCAGCTGGGAGACAGGGGTCGGCACCGGGGAGCTGTTTTTT. This chain uses TRBV5-1 with TRBJ2-2; 8 nucleotides align to TRBD1. The CDR3 extends over 15 amino acids. Losses at the gene ends were 7 bases for V and 4 bases for J; bases not matched to a gene: 9. CDR1 is SGHRS, CDR2 YFSETQ, per germline.

The chain recombines TRBV6-5 with TRBJ1-5, with TRBD1 as a possible D gene (6 bases). Germline CDR1 is MNHEY and CDR2 is SVGAGI. The CDR3 extends over 15 amino acids. Trimming shortened V by 8 bases and J by 0 bases, and 14 bases separated the two germline ends. CDR3 DNA sequence: TGTGCCAGCCTTCGGACAGCATATAGCAATCAGCCCCAGCATTTT. It codes for CASLRTAYSNQPQHF.

As regards this clone: At one boundary the junction diverges from the germline segment, which might be a read error. This chain connects TRBV5-1 to TRBJ2-2; 7 nucleotides line up with TRBD2. Germline loops: CDR1 SGHRS, CDR2 YFSETQ. The CDR3 has 16 residues. CDR3 residues: CASSSGGGSNTGELFF. In nucleotides, the CDR3 is TGCGCCAGCAGCTCGGGGGGAGGTTCCAACACCGGGGAGTTGTTTTTT.

This clone was counted a few times. The chain carries TRBV30 and TRBJ1-5, with D tentatively TRBD1 (5 bases). Germline values: CDR1 GTSNPN, CDR2 SVGIG (reference sequence). V gave up 4 bases and J gave up 0 bases, with 13 bases separating them. There are 15 residues in the CDR3. The CDR3 loop reads CAWTLGGHSNQPQHF. The CDR3 bases are TGTGCCTGGACTCTGGGGGGTCATAGCAATCAGCCCCAGCATTTT.

The genes are TRBV28 and TRBJ1-1; 9 bases line up with TRBD1. This CDR3 is built from 15 residues. Trimming took 4 bases from V and 1 from J; bases not matched to a gene: 4. The germline gives CDR1 MDHEN, CDR2 SYDVKM. For the CDR3, the DNA is TGTGCCAGCAGTTATTCGGGACAGGGGAACACTGAAGCTTTCTTT. Translation: CASSYSGQGNTEAFF.

V usage is TRBV5-4 and J usage is TRBJ1-6; D not resolved. V lost 0 bases to trimming and J lost 10 bases, with 20 bases between them. Germline V lookup: CDR1 SGHNT, CDR2 YYREEE (reference sequence). CDR3 length: 17 amino acids. This CDR3 is CASSLDSRSIGVSPLHF. CDR3 DNA sequence: TGTGCCAGCAGCTTGGATTCCAGGTCAATAGGCGTGTCACCCCTCCACTTT.

The chain is built from TRBV21-1 and TRBJ2-7; the table gives TRBD2 as D, unverified against the DNA. TRBV21-1 has pseudogene status. The CDR3 is 15 residues long. CDR3 DNA sequence: TGTGCCAGCAGCGCCGGAGGCGGGAGGGCCTACGAGCAGTACTTC. Its translation is CASSAGGGRAYEQYF.

This chain uses TRBV6-5 with TRBJ2-5; the match to TRBD1 covers 7 bases. The trim removed 5 bases at V and 6 bases at J, leaving 9 bases unmatched. This CDR3 is built from 14 residues. Germline CDR1 is MNHEY and CDR2 is SVGAGI. The CDR3 sequence is CASSRGGAVKTQYF. The CDR3 DNA is TGTGCCAGCAGTCGAGGGGGCGCGGTAAAGACCCAGTACTTC.

This chain connects TRBV9 to TRBJ1-1; 7 nucleotides align to TRBD1. The CDR3 is 14 amino acids. Per the germline V gene, CDR1 is SGDLS and CDR2 is YYNGEE. With V trimmed by 2 bases and J by 1 base, 2 bases remained unmatched. The CDR3 loop reads CASSVAGGNTEAFF. In nucleotides, the CDR3 is TGTGCCAGCAGCGTCGCAGGGGGGAACACTGAAGCTTTCTTT.

The chain uses TRBV6-5 and TRBJ1-2; D not resolved. Germline V gene data show CDR1 as MNHEY and CDR2 as SVGAGI. This CDR3 has 14 amino acids. Trimming removed 3 bases at V and 6 bases at J, with 14 bases between. CDR3 DNA: TGTGCCAGCAGTTATAGCGAGGCCGTAAATGGCTACACCTTC. Translation gives CASSYSEAVNGYTF.

This clone was seen many times. The chain combines TRBV7-9 with TRBJ1-3; D possibly corresponds to TRBD1 (6 bases). V was shortened by 6 bases and J by 6 bases, with 21 bases between the two germline ends. Germline CDR1 and CDR2: SEHNR and FQNEAQ (reference sequence). This CDR3 comprises 16 residues. The CDR3 region is CASRRKTGRQVNTIYF. CDR3 bases: TGTGCCAGCAGACGAAAGACAGGTCGTCAAGTAAACACCATATATTTT.

V usage is TRBV28 and J usage is TRBJ2-1; the match to TRBD1 covers 8 bases. Unmatched junction bases numbered 10, after V lost 5 bases and J lost 10 bases. The CDR3 is 14 residues long. Per the germline V gene, CDR1 is MDHEN and CDR2 is SYDVKM. CDR3 sequence reads: CASSPPSRTGEQFF. The CDR3 DNA follows: TGTGCCAGCAGTCCCCCCTCCCGGACAGGGGAGCAGTTCTTC.

This clone was detected once. This chain links TRBV19 with TRBJ2-1, with TRBD2 matching 11 bases. The CDR3 runs to 23 residues. Germline CDR1 is LNHDA and CDR2 is SQIVND (reference sequence). With V trimmed by 5 bases and J by 4 bases, 28 bases remained unmatched. In DNA form, the CDR3 reads TGTGCCAGTAGTCCTCTAGGCGGCAGGGGAGAATCCGGGACTAGCGGAGGTTACAATGAGCAGTTCTTC. This gives the protein CASSPLGGRGESGTSGGYNEQFF.

The chain employs TRBV19 and TRBJ1-2; TRBD1 matches at 7 bases. The trim removed 3 bases at V and 7 bases at J, leaving 8 bases unmatched. The CDR3 length is 14 residues. CDR1 and CDR2 (germline): LNHDA, SQIVND (reference sequence). DNA of the CDR3: TGTGCCAGTAGTATTCGGGACAGCGGGCTTGGCTACACCTTC. As protein: CASSIRDSGLGYTF.

The chain uses TRBV30 and TRBJ2-7; 8 bases align to TRBD2. This CDR3 has 16 residues. Per the germline V gene, CDR1 is GTSNPN and CDR2 is SVGIG (reference sequence). After removal of 0 bases from V and 2 bases from J, the junction contained 9 bases not matched to a gene. CDR3 loop: CAWSVRGGRGAYEQYF. The CDR3 nucleotides read TGTGCCTGGAGTGTACGCGGGGGGAGAGGGGCCTACGAGCAGTACTTC.

J is TRBJ1-5 and V is TRBV7-2; no firm D call. The CDR3 is 13 amino acids. The germline V and J ends were trimmed by 1 base and 7 bases, with 8 bases remaining between them. CDR1 is SGHTA and CDR2 is FQGNSA in the germline V gene. Here the CDR3 DNA reads TGTGCCAGCAGCTTAGACGGCGGCCAGCCCCAGCATTTT. It is translated as CASSLDGGQPQHF. The full variable domain, with the rest looked up from reference TRBV7-2 and TRBJ1-5, is GAGVSQSPSNKVTEKGKDVELRCDPISGHTALYWYRQSLGQGLEFLIYFQGNSAPDKSGLPSDRFSAERTGGSVSTLTIQRTQQEDSAVYLCASSLDGGQPQHFGDGTRLSIL.

The chain uses TRBV11-2 and TRBJ1-2; D unclear. Germline CDR1 is SGHAT and CDR2 is FQNNGV. V lost 1 base to trimming and J lost 4 bases, with 22 bases between them. The CDR3 is made up of 18 amino acids. Here the CDR3 DNA reads TGTGCCAGCAGCTTAGTCTCGTCAGTGTCAGCCAGGTTCTATGGCTACACCTTC. It translates to CASSLVSSVSARFYGYTF. The variable domain in full, with the rest retrieved from reference TRBV11-2 and TRBJ1-2, is EAGVAQSPRYKIIEKRQSVAFWCNPISGHATLYWYQQILGQGPKLLIQFQNNGVVDDSQLPKDRFSAERLKGVDSTLKIQPAKLEDSAVYLCASSLVSSVSARFYGYTFGSGTRLTVV.

V is TRBV7-2 and J is TRBJ2-5; a possible D gene is TRBD1 (6 bases). The germline V gene encodes CDR1 SGHTA and CDR2 FQGNSA. Trimming took 1 base from V and 4 from J, leaving 10 bases between them. The CDR3 runs 14 residues. CDR3 sequence: CASSLVRGTETQYF. DNA for the CDR3: TGTGCCAGCAGCTTAGTCAGGGGCACAGAGACCCAGTACTTC.

The chain recombines TRBV18 with TRBJ1-1; maybe TRBD1 (5 bases). Germline CDR1 reads KGHSH; CDR2 reads LQKENI. V was cut by 1 base and J by 7 bases, with 13 bases left in between. This CDR3 is built from 14 residues. In nucleotides, the CDR3 is TGTGCCAGCTCACCACAGGAGGGAGGGGATGAAGCTTTCTTT. Protein product: CASSPQEGGDEAFF.

The CDR3 here is CASSTGTGRQPQHF. CDR3 sequence (DNA): TGTGCCAGTAGTACCGGGACAGGGCGCCAGCCCCAGCATTTT. J is TRBJ1-5 and V is TRBV19, with 9 bases lining up with TRBD1. J lost 7 bases, V lost 4 bases, and 5 bases had no gene match. Germline V gene data show CDR1 as LNHDA and CDR2 as SQIVND (reference sequence). The CDR3 contains 14 residues.

This clone turned up a few times. The V gene is TRBV19, the J gene TRBJ1-2, with unresolved D. CDR1 and CDR2 (germline): LNHDA, SQIVND (reference sequence). V dropped 5 bases and J dropped 0 bases, with 10 bases sitting between them. The CDR3 is 14 amino acids. CDR3 sequence reads: CASSDSAANYGYTF. The DNA of the CDR3 is TGTGCCAGTAGTGACTCCGCCGCTAACTATGGCTACACCTTC.

The chain has TRBV28 and TRBJ2-7; D ambiguous. CDR1 is MDHEN, CDR2 SYDVKM, per germline. The length of the CDR3 is 14 residues. Trimming took 1 base from V and 0 from J, leaving 7 bases between them. CDR3 sequence (DNA): TGTGCCAGCAGTTTATTGGAGTTCTCCTACGAGCAGTACTTC. This gives the protein CASSLLEFSYEQYF.

The J gene is TRBJ2-4, the V gene TRBV30, with D unresolved. CDR3 length: 14 amino acids. Trimming left V 0 bases short and J 2 bases short, with 8 bases between. Germline V gene sequence: CDR1 GTSNPN, CDR2 SVGIG (reference sequence). In DNA, the CDR3 is TGTGCCTGGAGTGTTGGCGGAACCAAAAACATTCAGTACTTC. The encoded protein is CAWSVGGTKNIQYF.

The CDR3 region is CASSHAHQVSYEQYF. CDR3 nucleotides: TGCGCCAGCAGCCACGCACATCAAGTATCCTACGAGCAGTACTTC. The chain carries TRBV4-1 and TRBJ2-7; D gene unclear. This CDR3 contains 15 residues. V lost 3 bases, J lost 1 base, and 13 bases lay in between. Germline CDR1 reads MGHRA; CDR2 reads YSYEKL.

V and J are TRBV15 and TRBJ1-1; D is unclear. The CDR3 extends over 13 amino acids. Trimming removed 0 bases from V and 5 bases from J, with 7 bases in between. Per the germline V gene, CDR1 is LNHNV and CDR2 is YYDKDF (reference sequence). CDR3: CATSRDPGTEAFF. In nucleotides, the CDR3 is TGTGCCACCAGCAGAGATCCAGGTACTGAAGCTTTCTTT.